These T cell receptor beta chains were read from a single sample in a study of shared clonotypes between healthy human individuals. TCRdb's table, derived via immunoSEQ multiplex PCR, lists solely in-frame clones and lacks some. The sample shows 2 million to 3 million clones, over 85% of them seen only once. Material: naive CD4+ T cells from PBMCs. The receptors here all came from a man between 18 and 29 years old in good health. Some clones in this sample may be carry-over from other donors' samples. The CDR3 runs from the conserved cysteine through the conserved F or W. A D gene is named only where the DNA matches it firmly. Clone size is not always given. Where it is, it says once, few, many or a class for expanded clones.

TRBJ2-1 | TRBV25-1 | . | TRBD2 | CASQTSGARDEQFF | TGTGCCAGCCAGACTAGCGGGGCACGGGATGAGCAGTTCTTC
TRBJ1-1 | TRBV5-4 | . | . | CASSLKLGGTAEAFF | TGTGCCAGCAGCTTGAAATTAGGGGGAACAGCTGAAGCTTTCTTT
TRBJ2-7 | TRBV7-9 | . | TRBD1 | CASSHVTGGYEQYF | TGTGCCAGCAGCCACGTTACAGGGGGCTACGAGCAGTACTTC
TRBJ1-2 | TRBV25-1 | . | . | CASSEERVTGPAAYGYTF | TGTGCCAGCAGTGAAGAACGGGTAACGGGTCCGGCAGCCTATGGCTACACCTTC
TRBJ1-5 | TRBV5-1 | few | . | CASSLDDRFNQPQHF | TGCGCCAGCAGCTTGGACGACAGGTTTAATCAGCCCCAGCATTTT
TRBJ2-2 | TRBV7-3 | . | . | CASSPATGELFF | TGTGCCAGCAGCCCGGCCACCGGGGAGCTGTTTTTT
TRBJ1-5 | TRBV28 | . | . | CASSLPGVSNQPQHF | TGTGCCAGCAGTTTGCCCGGGGTAAGCAATCAGCCCCAGCATTTT
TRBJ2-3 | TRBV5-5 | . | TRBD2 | CASSLAVLADTDTQYF | TGTGCCAGCAGCTTGGCCGTCCTAGCGGACACAGATACGCAGTATTTT
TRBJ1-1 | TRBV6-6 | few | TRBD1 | CASSYGTGVMNTEAFF | TGTGCCAGCAGTTACGGGACAGGGGTAATGAACACTGAAGCTTTCTTT
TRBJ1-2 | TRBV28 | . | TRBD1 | CASISGTVEGYTF | TGTGCCAGTATTTCCGGGACAGTTGAGGGCTACACCTTC
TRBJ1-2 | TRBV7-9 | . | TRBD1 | CATRQGANYGYTF | TGTGCCACTAGACAGGGGGCGAACTATGGCTACACCTTC
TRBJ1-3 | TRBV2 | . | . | CASTGNSGNTIYF | TGTGCCAGTACAGGGAACTCTGGAAACACCATATATTTT
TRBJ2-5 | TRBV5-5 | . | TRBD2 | CASSLAFMTSGIETQYF | TGTGCCAGCAGCTTGGCCTTCATGACTAGCGGGATAGAGACCCAGTACTTC
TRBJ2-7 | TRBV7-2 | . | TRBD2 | CASSFTSGSYEQYF | TGTGCCAGCAGCTTCACTAGCGGATCCTACGAGCAGTACTTC
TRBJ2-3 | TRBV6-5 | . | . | CASSLTGGQPDTQYF | TGTGCCAGCAGTTTGACAGGTGGACAACCAGATACGCAGTATTTT
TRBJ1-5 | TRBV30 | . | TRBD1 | CAWSVGSGGLRPQHF | TGTGCCTGGAGTGTAGGGTCAGGGGGCCTTAGGCCCCAGCATTTT
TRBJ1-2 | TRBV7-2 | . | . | CASSLAPLRYGYTF | TGTGCCAGCAGCCTGGCGCCTCTGAGGTATGGCTACACCTTC
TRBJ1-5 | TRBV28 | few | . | CASSLRGDYQPQHF | TGTGCCAGCAGTCTCCGGGGAGATTATCAGCCCCAGCATTTT
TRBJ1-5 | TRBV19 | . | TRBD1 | CASSIMGRGQARSNQPQHF | TGTGCCAGTAGTATAATGGGCAGGGGGCAAGCAAGGAGCAATCAGCCCCAGCATTTT
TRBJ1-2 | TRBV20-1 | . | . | CSAPGAGGYTF | TGCAGTGCTCCGGGGGCGGGTGGCTACACCTTC
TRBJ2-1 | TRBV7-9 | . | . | CASSLGIGGEQFF | TGTGCCAGCAGCTTAGGTATTGGTGGTGAGCAGTTCTTC
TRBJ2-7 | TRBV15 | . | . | CATSRSESSYEQYF | TGTGCCACCAGCAGATCCGAGAGCTCCTACGAGCAGTACTTC
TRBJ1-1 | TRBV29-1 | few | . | CSVEGRQNTEAFF | TGCAGCGTTGAAGGGCGGCAGAACACTGAAGCTTTCTTT
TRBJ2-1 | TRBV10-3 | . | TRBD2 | CAISEKTSASSYNEQFF | TGTGCCATCAGTGAGAAGACTAGCGCCAGCTCCTACAATGAGCAGTTCTTC
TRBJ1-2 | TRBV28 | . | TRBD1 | CASSQRTGGLYGYTF | TGTGCCAGCAGCCAGAGGACAGGGGGCCTCTATGGCTACACCTTC
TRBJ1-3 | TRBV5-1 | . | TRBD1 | CASSLAGGASSSSGNTIYF | TGCGCCAGCAGCTTAGCAGGGGGCGCTTCCAGTAGCTCTGGAAACACCATATATTTT
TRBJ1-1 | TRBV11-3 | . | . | CASSPQGSNEAFF | TGTGCCAGCAGCCCACAGGGCTCGAATGAAGCTTTCTTT
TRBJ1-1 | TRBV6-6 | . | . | CASSYFGGGTEAFF | TGTGCCAGCAGTTACTTCGGGGGGGGCACTGAAGCTTTCTTT
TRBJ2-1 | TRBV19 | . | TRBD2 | CASSRRTSGSGAAGEQFF | TGTGCCAGTAGCCGCCGGACTAGCGGGAGCGGGGCAGCTGGTGAGCAGTTCTTC
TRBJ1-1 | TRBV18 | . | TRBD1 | CASSLIPGQGPGNTEAFF | TGTGCCAGCTCACTTATACCAGGACAGGGCCCGGGGAACACTGAAGCTTTCTTT
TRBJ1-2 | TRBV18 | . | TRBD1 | CASSPRGRGLEGYTF | TGTGCCAGCTCACCGAGAGGCAGGGGGCTGGAAGGCTACACCTTC
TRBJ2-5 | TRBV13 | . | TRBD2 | CASSGGLAGGPGQETQYF | TGTGCCAGCAGCGGGGGACTAGCGGGAGGGCCGGGGCAAGAGACCCAGTACTTC
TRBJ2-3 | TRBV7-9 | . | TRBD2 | CASSAGGTDTQYF | TGTGCCAGCAGCGCGGGGGGCACAGATACGCAGTATTTT
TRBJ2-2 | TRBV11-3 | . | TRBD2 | CASSLKTSGPTGELFF | TGTGCCAGCAGCTTGAAGACTAGCGGTCCTACCGGGGAGCTGTTTTTT
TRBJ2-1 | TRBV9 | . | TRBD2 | CASSPTTRKTSGSHNEQFF | TGTGCCAGCAGCCCGACGACCCGGAAGACTAGCGGGTCCCACAATGAGCAGTTCTTC
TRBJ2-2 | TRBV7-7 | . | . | CASSLGQYTGELFF | TGTGCCAGCAGCTTAGGACAGTACACCGGGGAGCTGTTTTTT
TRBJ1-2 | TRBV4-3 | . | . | CASSQDGNSYGYTF | TGCGCCAGCAGCCAAGATGGTAACTCCTATGGCTACACCTTC
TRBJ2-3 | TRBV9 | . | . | CASSVEGLTDTQYF | TGTGCCAGCAGCGTAGAAGGTTTGACAGATACGCAGTATTTT
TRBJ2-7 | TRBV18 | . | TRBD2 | CASLVAGGSDEQYF | TGTGCCAGCTTAGTGGCGGGAGGGTCGGACGAGCAGTACTTC
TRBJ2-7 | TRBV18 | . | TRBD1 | CASSQTSGQGYEQYF | TGTGCCAGCTCACAAACGTCGGGACAGGGCTACGAGCAGTACTTC
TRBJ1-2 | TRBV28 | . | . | CASRSIRVPNYGYTF | TGTGCCAGCAGATCGATCAGGGTCCCGAACTATGGCTACACCTTC
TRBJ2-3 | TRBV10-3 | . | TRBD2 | CAISESSSGKSTDTQYF | TGTGCCATCAGTGAGTCTTCTAGCGGAAAAAGCACAGATACGCAGTATTTT
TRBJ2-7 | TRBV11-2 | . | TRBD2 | CASSLLFGTKVSYEQYF | TGTGCCAGCAGCTTACTGTTCGGGACTAAGGTTTCCTACGAGCAGTACTTC
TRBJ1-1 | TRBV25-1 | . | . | CASTNHPNTEAFF | TGTGCCAGCACCAACCACCCCAACACTGAAGCTTTCTTT
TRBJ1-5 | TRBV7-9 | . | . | CASSNVQGSNQPQHF | TGTGCCAGCAGTAATGTCCAGGGGAGCAATCAGCCCCAGCATTTT
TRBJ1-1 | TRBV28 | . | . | CASISITEAFF | TGTGCCAGCATTTCCATCACTGAAGCTTTCTTT
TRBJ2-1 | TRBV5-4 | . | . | CASSASTNSYNEQFF | TGTGCCAGCAGCGCTAGCACTAACTCCTACAATGAGCAGTTCTTC
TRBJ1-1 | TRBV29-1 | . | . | CSVRPGQNTEAFF | TGCAGCGTACGACCGGGGCAGAACACTGAAGCTTTCTTT
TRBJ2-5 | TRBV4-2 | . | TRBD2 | CASSQLGTSGSGGETQYF | TGTGCCAGCAGCCAATTGGGGACTAGCGGAAGTGGAGGGGAGACCCAGTACTTC
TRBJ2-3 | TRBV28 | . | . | CASRPPQGRDTQYF | TGTGCCAGCAGACCTCCCCAGGGTAGGGATACGCAGTATTTT
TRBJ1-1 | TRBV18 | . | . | CASSPFSQWDTEAFF | TGTGCCAGCTCACCATTCTCACAATGGGACACTGAAGCTTTCTTT